A single sample is the source of the 20 T cell receptor beta chains below, sequenced in a study of blood T cells in healthy people across ages. PCR was performed a second time for about 7 to 12 cycles using a sample-barcoded 5' primer and a J-beta primer mix. TCRdb re-called the 5' RACE reads through MiXCR, storing one row per CDR3 protein. Found here are 1.2 million to 1.5 million distinct CDR3 sequences, around 42% of them singletons; the top ten hold roughly 8.2%. Sequencing was done on a sample of blood. The receptor source for this set is a young woman in good health.

The chain uses TRBV7-2 and TRBJ2-5, with 14 bases lining up with TRBD2. CDR1 and CDR2 (germline): SGHTA, FQGNSA. The CDR3 is 18 residues long. The J segment lost 4 bases and the V segment lost 2 bases, leaving 9 bases of the junction unmatched. CDR3 DNA: TGTGCCAGCAGCTTACCGACTAGCGGGAGGGCCTTCACAGAGACCCAGTACTTC. Its protein is CASSLPTSGRAFTETQYF.

In its sample, this clonotype was seen a few times. V usage is TRBV18 and J usage is TRBJ2-1; 12 bases align to TRBD2. The CDR3 is 17 amino acids. From germline, CDR1 is KGHSH and CDR2 LQKENI. Trimming took 3 bases from V and 12 from J; bases not matched to a gene: 15. The CDR3 DNA reads as TGTGCCAGCTCACCCGACCCGGCGCTAGCGGGAGGGTACGTGCAGTTCTTC. It specifies CASSPDPALAGGYVQFF.

The rearrangement joins TRBV7-9 to TRBJ1-3, with D possibly matching TRBD1 (6 bases). Trimming cost V 5 bases and J 0 bases, with 8 bases left between them. Looked up from germline, CDR1 is SEHNR and CDR2 is FQNEAQ (reference sequence). The CDR3 is 14 amino acids. This CDR3 is CASSKDSSGNTIYF. The CDR3 coding sequence is TGTGCCAGCAGCAAGGACAGCTCTGGAAACACCATATATTTT.

The chain combines TRBV20-1 with TRBJ1-1, with 7 bases matching TRBD1. This CDR3 is built from 16 residues. Losses at the gene ends were 4 bases for V and 4 bases for J; bases not matched to a gene: 15. Germline CDR1 is DFQATT and CDR2 is SNEGSKA (reference sequence). CDR3 nucleotides: TGCAGTGCTACTACGACAGGGAACGTACCGAGCACTGAAGCTTTCTTT. This translates into CSATTTGNVPSTEAFF.

A few counts support this clonotype. Here the CDR3 reads CSHRRAGSYTEAFF. The CDR3 region has the DNA TGCAGCCATAGAAGGGCAGGGTCCTATACTGAAGCTTTCTTT. The chain couples TRBV29-1 to TRBJ1-1; a weak D match, TRBD1 (5 bases). CDR1 SQVTM and CDR2 ANQGSEA come from the germline V gene. V was pared by 8 bases and J by 5 bases, with 21 bases between. CDR3 size: 14 residues.

This clonotype was seen only once. The chain carries TRBV19 and TRBJ2-7, with D hard to call. Per germline, CDR1 LNHDA and CDR2 SQIVND (reference sequence). CDR3 size: 15 residues. The V and J ends lost 3 bases and 2 bases respectively, with 14 bases between them. This CDR3 reads CASSINPSQAYEQYF. CDR3 DNA: TGTGCCAGTAGTATTAACCCTAGTCAGGCCTACGAGCAGTACTTC.

This clonotype occurred once. A junction boundary mismatches the germline segment, possibly from a read error. This rearrangement joins TRBV4-1 to TRBJ2-7; TRBD1 matches 7 bases. The CDR3 loop spans 14 amino acids. Germline V lookup: CDR1 MGHRA, CDR2 YSYEKL. CDR3 region: CAGRHWDRGYEQYF. The CDR3 DNA reads TGCGCCGGCAGACACTGGGACAGAGGCTACGAGCAGTACTTC.

This clonotype was counted once. V gene TRBV20-1 combines with J gene TRBJ2-1; D may be TRBD2 (5 bases). CDR3 size: 15 residues. CDR1 and CDR2 (germline): DFQATT, SNEGSKA (reference sequence). CDR3 DNA: TGCAGCGTTCCGATCGGGTTCCTAAACGAGGGTGAGCAGTTCTTC. The encoded protein is CSVPIGFLNEGEQFF.

The sample holds one count of this clonotype. Mismatch with germline at one junction end may stem from a read error. The chain recombines TRBV4-2 with TRBJ2-7; 7 nucleotides agree with TRBD2. This CDR3 is 15 amino acids long. CDR1 and CDR2 (germline): LGHNA, YNFKEQ. The CDR3 region is CAGSQDSERGYEQYF. As DNA, the CDR3 is TGTGCCGGCAGCCAAGATTCGGAGCGGGGCTACGAGCAGTACTTC.

The J gene is TRBJ2-6, the V gene TRBV19; TRBD1 matches 7 bases. CDR3 length: 15 amino acids. V lost 4 bases to trimming and J lost 4 bases; unmatched junction nucleotides: 4. CDR1 LNHDA and CDR2 SQIVND come from the germline V gene (reference sequence). The CDR3 DNA reads as TGTGCCAGTAGTAGCAGGGGGAAGGGGGCCAACGTCCTGACTTTC. Its translation: CASSSRGKGANVLTF.

This clonotype showed up just a few times. The chain carries TRBV10-3 and TRBJ2-7; 10 bases agree with TRBD1. The germline CDR1 and CDR2 sequences are ENHRY and SYGVKD. J lost 6 bases, V lost 3 bases, and 5 bases had no gene match. This CDR3 is 14 amino acids long. This CDR3 reads CAISDVGQGTEQYF. The CDR3, as DNA: TGTGCCATCAGTGACGTGGGACAGGGGACCGAGCAGTACTTC.

The table lists this clonotype with a few counts. The chain is built from TRBV10-3 and TRBJ2-5; 13 positions agree with TRBD2. This CDR3 region has 17 residues. The trim removed 3 bases at V and 11 bases at J, leaving 15 bases unmatched. Germline V gene data show CDR1 as ENHRY and CDR2 as SYGVKD. The CDR3 nucleotides read TGTGCCATCAGTGACCGGGTTGGGACTAGCGGGAACAATGAGCAGTACTTC. Translated: CAISDRVGTSGNNEQYF.

V usage is TRBV7-2 and J usage is TRBJ2-7; D is possibly TRBD2 (7 bases). Germline-derived CDR1 and CDR2 are SGHTA and FQGNSA. V was trimmed by 5 bases and J by 0 bases, leaving 14 bases between them. CDR3 length equals 15 residues. CDR3: CASSAYGGHSYEQYF. In DNA, the CDR3 is TGTGCCAGCAGCGCCTACGGGGGGCACTCCTACGAGCAGTACTTC.

J is TRBJ1-2 and V is TRBV29-1; D unclear. Trimming pared 5 bases from V and 1 base from J, leaving 8 bases between. Germline lookup yields CDR1 SQVTM and CDR2 ANQGSEA. This CDR3 is 12 amino acids long. The CDR3 reads CSVPGYNYGYTF. As DNA, the CDR3 is TGCAGCGTTCCGGGGTATAACTATGGCTACACCTTC.

The V call is TRBV12-3 or TRBV12-4, the J call TRBJ2-4; the D gene is possibly TRBD1 (5 bases). Near its end, the DNA agrees better with TRBJ2-7, so the J call may be wrong. The CDR3 sequence is 12 residues long. CDR3 in DNA: TGTGCCAGCAGGCTGACAGTCTACGAGCAGTACTTC. It yields the protein CASRLTVYEQYF.

This clonotype came up a few times. The chain links TRBV29-1 to TRBJ2-1; no reliable D call. CDR1 and CDR2 from the germline V gene are SQVTM and ANQGSEA. The CDR3 length is 12 residues. Deletions cut 3 bases from V and 6 bases from J, with 9 bases between. CDR3 residues: CSVEASRNEQFF. Written as DNA, the CDR3 is TGCAGCGTTGAGGCTAGTCGCAATGAGCAGTTCTTC.

V is TRBV12-3 or TRBV12-4 and J is TRBJ2-3, with D possibly matching TRBD1 (5 bases). The V end was cut by 3 bases, the J end by 3 bases, with 16 bases between. The CDR3 sequence is 16 residues long. For the CDR3, the DNA is TGTGCCAGCAGTTTTCCAAGGGTAGGGGAAACAGATACGCAGTATTTT. This translates into CASSFPRVGETDTQYF.

Only one count was recorded for this clonotype. V is TRBV7-2 and J is TRBJ2-4; weak D call: TRBD2 (6 bases). The J call could be wrong; TRBJ2-7 is a better fit for the DNA end. The CDR3 is 14 amino acids. Germline V gene data show CDR1 as SGHTA and CDR2 as FQGNSA. The CDR3 protein is CASSPKGLAYEQYF. The CDR3 nucleotides are TGTGCCAGCAGCCCCAAGGGACTCGCGTACGAGCAGTACTTC.

This clonotype came up a few times. The chain employs TRBV9 and TRBJ2-1, with D tentatively TRBD2 (6 bases). This CDR3 has 15 residues. Trimming removed 3 bases at V and 4 bases at J, with 14 bases between. Germline V lookup: CDR1 SGDLS, CDR2 YYNGEE. The CDR3 sequence: CASSASGLYYNEQFF. CDR3 coding DNA: TGTGCCAGCAGCGCTTCGGGACTTTATTACAATGAGCAGTTCTTC.

The rearrangement uses TRBV20-1 and TRBJ2-6; 11 bases match TRBD1. From germline, CDR1 is DFQATT and CDR2 SNEGSKA (reference sequence). J lost 1 base, V lost 3 bases, and 2 bases had no gene match. CDR3 size: 16 residues. For the CDR3, the DNA is TGCAGTGCTAGCCGGGACAGGGGGTCTGGGGCCAACGTCCTGACTTTC. Residues: CSASRDRGSGANVLTF.